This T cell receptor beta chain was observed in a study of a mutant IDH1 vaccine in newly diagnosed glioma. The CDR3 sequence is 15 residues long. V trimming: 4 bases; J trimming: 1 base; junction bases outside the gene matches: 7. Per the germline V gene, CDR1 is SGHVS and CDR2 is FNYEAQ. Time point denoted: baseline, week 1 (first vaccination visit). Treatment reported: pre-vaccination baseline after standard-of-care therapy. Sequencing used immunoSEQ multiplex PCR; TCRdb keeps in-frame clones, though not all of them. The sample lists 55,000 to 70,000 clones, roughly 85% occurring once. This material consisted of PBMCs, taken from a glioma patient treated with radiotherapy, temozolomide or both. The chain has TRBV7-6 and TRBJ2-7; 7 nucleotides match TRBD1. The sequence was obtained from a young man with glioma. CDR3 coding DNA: TGTGCCAGCAGCTCTAGACAGGGACCATCCTACGAGCAGTACTTC. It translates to CASSSRQGPSYEQYF.